This TCR beta chain stems from a study of OX40 agonist ivuxolimab in advanced cancers. Broader study findings: Clonal expansion from baseline to week 6 occurred in both CD4+ and CD8+ T cells.

TCRdb keeps only in-frame clones here, not all; method: immunoSEQ multiplex PCR. This table holds approximately 70,000 clones, about 80% found once. As for this clone: Its antigen is still unknown.

The V gene's germline CDR1 is SQVTM and CDR2 ANQGSEA. V was pared by 5 bases and J by 3 bases, with 17 bases between. CDR3 size: 14 residues. The material was CD4+ or CD8+ T cells sorted from blood, obtained in a trial of the OX40 agonist ivuxolimab. The TCR originated in an adult with an advanced solid tumor such as melanoma, head and neck, liver or kidney cancer. The rearrangement links TRBV29-1 to TRBJ2-7; possibly TRBD1 for D (6 bases). CDR3 nucleotides: TGCAGCGTTCAACAGGGCGACGGAATCTACGAGCAGTACTTC. Translating it yields CSVQQGDGIYEQYF.